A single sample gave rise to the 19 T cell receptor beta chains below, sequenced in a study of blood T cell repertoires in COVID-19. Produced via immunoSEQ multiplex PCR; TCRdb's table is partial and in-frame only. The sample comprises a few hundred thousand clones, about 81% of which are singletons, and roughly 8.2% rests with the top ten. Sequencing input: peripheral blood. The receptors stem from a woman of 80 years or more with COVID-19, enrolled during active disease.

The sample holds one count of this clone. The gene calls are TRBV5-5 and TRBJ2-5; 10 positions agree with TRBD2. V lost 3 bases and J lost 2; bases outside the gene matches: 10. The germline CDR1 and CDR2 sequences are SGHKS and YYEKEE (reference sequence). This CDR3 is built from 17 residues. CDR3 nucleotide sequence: TGTGCCAGCAGCTCCCTCTCTAGCGGGAGAGGACAAGAGACCCAGTACTTC. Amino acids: CASSSLSSGRGQETQYF.

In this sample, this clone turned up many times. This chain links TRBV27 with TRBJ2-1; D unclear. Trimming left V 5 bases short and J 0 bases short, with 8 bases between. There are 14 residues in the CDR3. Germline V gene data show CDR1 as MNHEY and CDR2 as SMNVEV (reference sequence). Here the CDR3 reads CASSNGPSYNEQFF. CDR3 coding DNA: TGTGCCAGCAGTAATGGCCCCTCCTACAATGAGCAGTTCTTC.

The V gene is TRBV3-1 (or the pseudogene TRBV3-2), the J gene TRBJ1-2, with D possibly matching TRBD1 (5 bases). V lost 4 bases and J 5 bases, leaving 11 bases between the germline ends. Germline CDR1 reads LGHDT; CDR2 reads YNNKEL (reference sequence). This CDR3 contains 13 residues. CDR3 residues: CASSPRGQYGYTF. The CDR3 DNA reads TGTGCCAGCAGCCCCCGAGGACAATATGGCTACACCTTC.

This chain's CDR3 is CASSESGGNQPQHF. CDR3 nucleotides: TGCGCCAGCAGTGAGTCCGGGGGCAATCAGCCCCAGCATTTT. V is TRBV10-1 and J is TRBJ1-5; D is ambiguous. V gave up 0 bases and J gave up 2 bases, with 5 bases separating them. Germline CDR1 is WNHNN and CDR2 is SYGVQD (reference sequence). CDR3 length equals 14 residues.

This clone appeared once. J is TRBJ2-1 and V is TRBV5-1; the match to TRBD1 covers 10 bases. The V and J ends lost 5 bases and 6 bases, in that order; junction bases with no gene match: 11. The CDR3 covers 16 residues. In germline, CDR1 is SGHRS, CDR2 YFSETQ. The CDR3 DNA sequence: TGCGCCAGCAGGCCCGACAGGGGGCCGGGGGGCAATGAGCAGTTCTTC. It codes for CASRPDRGPGGNEQFF.

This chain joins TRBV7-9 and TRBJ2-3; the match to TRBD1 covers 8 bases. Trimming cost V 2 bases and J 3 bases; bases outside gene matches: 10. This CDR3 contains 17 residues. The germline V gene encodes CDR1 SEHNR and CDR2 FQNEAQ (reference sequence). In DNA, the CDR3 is TGTGCCAGCAGCTTATTTACGGACAGGGTTTGGACAGATACGCAGTATTTT. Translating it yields CASSLFTDRVWTDTQYF.

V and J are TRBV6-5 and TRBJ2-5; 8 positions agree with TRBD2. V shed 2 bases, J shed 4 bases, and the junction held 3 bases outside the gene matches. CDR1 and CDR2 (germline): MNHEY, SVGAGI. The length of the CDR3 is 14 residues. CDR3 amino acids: CASSYLGGGETQYF. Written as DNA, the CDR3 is TGTGCCAGCAGTTACCTCGGGGGGGGAGAGACCCAGTACTTC.

The CDR3 bases are TGTGCCAGCAGCTTAACATATAAAGATGAAGCTTTCTTT. This translates into CASSLTYKDEAFF. The V and J genes are TRBV11-3 and TRBJ1-1; no firm D call. CDR1 SGHNT and CDR2 YENEEA come from the germline V gene. This CDR3 spans 13 amino acids. V shed 2 bases and J shed 7 bases, with 11 bases lying between them.

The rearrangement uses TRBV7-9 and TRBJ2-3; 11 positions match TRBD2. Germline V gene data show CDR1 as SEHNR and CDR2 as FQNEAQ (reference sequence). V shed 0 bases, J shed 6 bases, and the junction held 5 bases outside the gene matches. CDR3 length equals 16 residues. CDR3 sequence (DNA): TGTGCCAGCAGCTTAGCTAGCGGGGGGGCCAGGGATACGCAGTATTTT. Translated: CASSLASGGARDTQYF.

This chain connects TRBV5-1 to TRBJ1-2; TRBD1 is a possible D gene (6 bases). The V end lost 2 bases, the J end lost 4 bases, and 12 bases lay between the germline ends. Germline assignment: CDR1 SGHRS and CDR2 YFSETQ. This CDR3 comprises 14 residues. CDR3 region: CASSFTQGTYGYTF. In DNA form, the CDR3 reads TGCGCCAGCAGCTTCACCCAGGGGACCTATGGCTACACCTTC.

In nucleotides, the CDR3 is TGTGCCAGCAGCCAAGATCGAGCTAATTCACCCCTCCACTTT. The encoded protein is CASSQDRANSPLHF. The chain has TRBV3-1 (or the pseudogene TRBV3-2) and TRBJ1-6; the D is unclear. CDR3 size: 14 residues. V dropped 0 bases and J dropped 6 bases, with 6 bases sitting between them. Germline V gene data show CDR1 as LGHDT and CDR2 as YNNKEL (reference sequence).

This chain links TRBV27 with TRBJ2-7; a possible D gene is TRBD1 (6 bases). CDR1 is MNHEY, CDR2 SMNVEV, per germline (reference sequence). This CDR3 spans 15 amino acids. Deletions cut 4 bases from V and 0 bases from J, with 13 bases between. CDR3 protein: CASSSRGGNSYEQYF. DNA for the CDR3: TGTGCCAGCAGTTCCAGGGGCGGCAACTCCTACGAGCAGTACTTC.

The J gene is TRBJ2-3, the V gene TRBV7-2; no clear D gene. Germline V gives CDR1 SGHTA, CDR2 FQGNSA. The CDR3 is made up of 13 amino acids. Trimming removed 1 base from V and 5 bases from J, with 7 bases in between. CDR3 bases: TGTGCCAGCAGCTTAGTAGTCGGAGATACGCAGTATTTT. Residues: CASSLVVGDTQYF. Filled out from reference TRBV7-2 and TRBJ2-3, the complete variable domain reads GAGVSQSPSNKVTEKGKDVELRCDPISGHTALYWYRQSLGQGLEFLIYFQGNSAPDKSGLPSDRFSAERTGGSVSTLTIQRTQQEDSAVYLCASSLVVGDTQYFGPGTRLTVL.

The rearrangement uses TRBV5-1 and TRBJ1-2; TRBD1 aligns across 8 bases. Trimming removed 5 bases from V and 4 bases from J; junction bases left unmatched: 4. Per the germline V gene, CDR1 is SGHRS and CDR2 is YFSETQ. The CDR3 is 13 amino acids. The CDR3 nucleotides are TGCGCCAGCAGTCCTACAGGGGGCTATGGCTACACCTTC. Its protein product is CASSPTGGYGYTF.

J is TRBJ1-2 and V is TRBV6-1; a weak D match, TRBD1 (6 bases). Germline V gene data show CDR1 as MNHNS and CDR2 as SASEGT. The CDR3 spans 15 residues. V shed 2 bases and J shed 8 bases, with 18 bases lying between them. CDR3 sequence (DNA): TGTGCCAGCAGTGAAACAGGGCAGTTAGGGTACGGCTACACCTTC. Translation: CASSETGQLGYGYTF.

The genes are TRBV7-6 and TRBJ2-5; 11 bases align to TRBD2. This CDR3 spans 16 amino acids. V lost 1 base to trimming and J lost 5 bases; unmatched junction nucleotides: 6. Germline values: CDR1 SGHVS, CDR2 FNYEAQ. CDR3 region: CASSLVTSGRRETQYF. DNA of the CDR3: TGTGCCAGCAGCTTAGTAACTAGCGGGAGAAGGGAGACCCAGTACTTC.

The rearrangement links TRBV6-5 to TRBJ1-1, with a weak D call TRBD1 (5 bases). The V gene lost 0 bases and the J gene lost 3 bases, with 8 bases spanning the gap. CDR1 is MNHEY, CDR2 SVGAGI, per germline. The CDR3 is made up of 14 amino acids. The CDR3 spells CASSYSGQDTEAFF. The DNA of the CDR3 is TGTGCCAGCAGTTACTCGGGGCAGGACACTGAAGCTTTCTTT.

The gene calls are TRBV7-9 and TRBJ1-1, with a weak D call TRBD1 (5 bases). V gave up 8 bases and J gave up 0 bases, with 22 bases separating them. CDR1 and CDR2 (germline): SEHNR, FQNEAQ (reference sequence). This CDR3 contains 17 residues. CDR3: CASSQVGRVSMNTEAFF. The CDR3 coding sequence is TGTGCCAGCTCCCAGGTAGGCAGGGTCTCCATGAACACTGAAGCTTTCTTT.

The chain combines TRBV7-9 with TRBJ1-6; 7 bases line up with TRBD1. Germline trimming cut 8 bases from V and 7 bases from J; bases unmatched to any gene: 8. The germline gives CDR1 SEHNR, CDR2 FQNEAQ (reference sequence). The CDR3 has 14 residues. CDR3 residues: CASSRQGGNSPLHF. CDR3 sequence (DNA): TGTGCCAGCTCCCGACAGGGAGGAAATTCACCCCTCCACTTT.